This TCR beta chain was recorded in a study of graft-versus-host responses after intestinal transplantation. Study-level background: The transplants performed in recipients were multivisceral, liver-intestinal, or isolated intestinal. Recipients uniformly received anti-thymocyte globulin induction, followed by tacrolimus and steroids for roughly three years. Study results and caveats: Recipient bone marrow held GvH clones, some seen earlier in ileum or blood.

The CDR3 loop spans 12 amino acids. Looked up from germline, CDR1 is SQVTM and CDR2 is ANQGSEA. The germline V and J ends were trimmed by 1 base and 7 bases, with 11 bases remaining between them. About this clone itself: Its antigen is unidentified.

Assay: immunoSEQ multiplex PCR; the TCRdb copy retains only in-frame clones and omits some. The table lists some 110,000 clones, roughly 93% of them singletons, with less than 1.5% in the top ten. The rearrangement links TRBV29-1 to TRBJ2-7; perhaps TRBD1 as D (6 bases). This specimen consisted of unstimulated CD8+ T cells sorted from spleen or lymph node cells, obtained before transplant. This TCR was sampled from a human donor who was the organ donor for an intestinal transplant. In nucleotides, the CDR3 is TGCAGCGTTGAAGGAACAAGGGGGGAGCAGTACTTC. Amino acid sequence: CSVEGTRGEQYF.